This T cell receptor beta chain was sequenced during a study of shared clonotypes between healthy human individuals. Regarding this clone: The antigen remains unidentified. This specimen includes other DNA sequences encoding the same CDR3.

Germline CDR1 is SGHRS and CDR2 is YFSETQ. Trimming removed 2 bases at V and 4 bases at J, with 4 bases between. The CDR3 is made up of 12 amino acids. Repertoires were generated with immunoSEQ multiplex PCR, while TCRdb's copy carries only in-frame clones and drops some. Of 2 million to 2.5 million clones detected, approximately 93% appear once; the ten largest clones hold around 0.4%. A CD45RA-negative memory subset and a CD45RA+ naive subset were separated from the CD4+ cells. Study observations and caveats: As a rule, naive subsets had a larger estimated richness than memory subsets. The study found roughly 5% of naive CD4 clonotypes shared across a handful of donors.

The sequenced sample was naive CD4+ T cells from PBMCs. The subset here: CD45RA+ positively selected. The chain is built from TRBV5-1 and TRBJ2-1; D call uncertain. This TCR derives from a man aged 18 to 29 in good health. Some clones in this sample may be carry-over from other donors' samples. The CDR3 DNA reads TGCGCCAGCAGCTTCGGGTACAATGAGCAGTTCTTC. Its translation is CASSFGYNEQFF.